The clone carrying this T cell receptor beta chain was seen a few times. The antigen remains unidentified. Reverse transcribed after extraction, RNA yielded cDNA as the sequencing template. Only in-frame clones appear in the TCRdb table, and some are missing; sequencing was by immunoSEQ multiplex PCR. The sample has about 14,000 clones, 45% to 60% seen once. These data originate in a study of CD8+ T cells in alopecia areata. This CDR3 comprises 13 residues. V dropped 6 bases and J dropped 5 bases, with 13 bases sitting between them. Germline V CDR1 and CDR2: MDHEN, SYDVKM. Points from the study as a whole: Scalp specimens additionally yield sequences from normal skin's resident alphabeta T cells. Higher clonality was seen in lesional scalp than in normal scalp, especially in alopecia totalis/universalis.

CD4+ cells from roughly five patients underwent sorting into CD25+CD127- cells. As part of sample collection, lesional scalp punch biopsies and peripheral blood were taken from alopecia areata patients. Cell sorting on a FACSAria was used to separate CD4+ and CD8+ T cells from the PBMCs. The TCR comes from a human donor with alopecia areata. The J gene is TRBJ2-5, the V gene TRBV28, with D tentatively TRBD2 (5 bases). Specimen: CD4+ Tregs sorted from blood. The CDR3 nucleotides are TGTGCCAGCAGCCCCCGACTAAGGGAGACCCAGTACTTC. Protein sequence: CASSPRLRETQYF.